This TCR beta chain came from a study of PD-1 blockade in classical Hodgkin lymphoma (dated by TCRdb to 2019 to 2021). In the study overall: Nivolumab dosing was 3 mg/kg intravenously every 2 weeks, continuing until either disease progression or unacceptable toxicity. The study used CyTOF and TCR beta sequencing to define a peripheral blood immune signature of response to PD-1 blockade in classical Hodgkin lymphoma. What the study reported, not specific to this receptor: Diversity was lower in patients who began nivolumab less than 1 year after ASCT, so these patients were left out of later analyses to avoid confounding by immune reconstitution. Among trial patients, those achieving complete response had baseline diversity similar to that of newly diagnosed patients, while diversity was significantly lower in partial responders and progressors. The study was limited to a single clinical trial cohort, and causes of repertoire differences, possibly disease activity or prior therapy, remained undefined. A significant rise by C4D1 was seen in CD4+ but not CD8+ TCR diversity (p=0.0027 vs p=0.16), with the rise being most apparent in complete responders (p=0.02). Newly diagnosed patients were reported to have lower baseline TCR diversity than healthy donors, and relapsed/refractory patients were reported to have lower baseline TCR diversity still.

This clone was seen once. Its specific antigen is unknown. No base qualities exist here, and no much larger clone lies one base off it. The label giving this sample's time point can be read as: cycle 2 day 1 (C2D1) of nivolumab. Every trial patient had relapsed following autologous stem cell transplantation, and prior brentuximab vedotin exposure was what differed among cohorts A, B and C. A total of over 50 patients with relapsed/refractory classical Hodgkin lymphoma made up the trial cohort, and each patient's best overall response was complete response, partial response or progressive disease. Trial patients were treated with single-agent nivolumab in the multi-cohort phase II CheckMate 205 trial. An independent review committee assessed best overall response using the 2007 International Working Group response criteria. PBMCs from the trial were collected at three points: immediately before nivolumab initiation (C1D1), and during therapy at cycle 2 day 1 and cycle 4 day 1. Peripheral blood was collected in 8 mL Vacutainer Cell Preparation Tubes, from which PBMCs were isolated by centrifugation and then cryopreserved.

From its cysteine to its phenylalanine, the CDR3 spans 13 amino acids. Just CDR3 DNA is preserved here, 39 bases in frame from base 1. CDR1 is given as SQVTM and CDR2 as ANQGSEA, both from the germline V gene. Trimming removed 4 bases from V and 4 bases from J; the gene matches leave 5 bases unexplained. The Qiagen DNeasy kit was used to extract genomic DNA both from unsorted PBMCs and from the negatively selected CD4+ and CD8+ fractions. Amplification of TCR beta CDR3 regions was done by immunoSEQ multiplex PCR with primers that anneal to V and J segments. A synthetic immune receptor repertoire was used to minimize amplification bias, and any residual bias was removed computationally once sequencing was done. The paper's processing steps were these. Custom Python scripts were used to quantify repertoire diversity as the Shannon entropy index. Unsorted, CD4+ and CD8+ repertoires were analyzed separately, except in combined analyses where CD4+ and CD8+ sequences were merged in silico. A clone was considered expanded if an increase in frequency of at least 2-fold after treatment relative to C1D1 was found, and a pseudocount of 0.5 was applied to clones undetected at baseline. Singleton clones were defined as clones with 0 or 1 copy at C1D1, and non-singleton clones were defined as clones with 2 or more copies. Clones expanded in unsorted samples were labelled as CD4+, CD8+ or unknown by matching protein sequences in sorted samples from the same patient. Wilcoxon tests were applied to paired samples to test diversity changes from C1D1 to C4D1. Not all clones reach the TCRdb copy of this immuneACCESS table, which keeps in-frame sequences only. Checked studies attribute under half of the gap to unresolved V genes and leave the rest unexplained. That table furnishes V, J and clone size, whereas the DNA furnished D and trimming. This sample lists around 39,000 clones; just over 75% were detected once. About 16% of the sample lies in the top ten.

The sequence was obtained from a human donor with classical Hodgkin lymphoma. Rearrangement joined TRBV29-1 to TRBJ2-3, with TRBD2 identical over 7 junction bases. Sequencing used peripheral blood mononuclear cells (PBMCs), obtained before the second cycle of nivolumab. The DNA reads TGCAGCGTTGCGGGGGGACTCGCAGATACGCAGTATTTT. This yields the protein CSVAGGLADTQYF.